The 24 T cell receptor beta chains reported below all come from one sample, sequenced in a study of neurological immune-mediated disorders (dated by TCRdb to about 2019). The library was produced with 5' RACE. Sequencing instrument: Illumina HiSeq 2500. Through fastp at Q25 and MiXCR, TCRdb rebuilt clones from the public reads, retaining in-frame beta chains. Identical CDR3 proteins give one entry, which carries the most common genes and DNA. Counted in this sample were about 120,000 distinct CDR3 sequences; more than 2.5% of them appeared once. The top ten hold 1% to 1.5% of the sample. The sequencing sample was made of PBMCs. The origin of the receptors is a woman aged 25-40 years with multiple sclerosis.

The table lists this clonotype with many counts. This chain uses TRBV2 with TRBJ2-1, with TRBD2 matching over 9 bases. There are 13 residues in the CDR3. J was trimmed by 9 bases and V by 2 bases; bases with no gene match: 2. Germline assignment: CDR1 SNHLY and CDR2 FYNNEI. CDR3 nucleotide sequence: TGTGCCAGCAGTGAACTAGCGGGAATTGAGCAGTTCTTC. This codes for CASSELAGIEQFF.

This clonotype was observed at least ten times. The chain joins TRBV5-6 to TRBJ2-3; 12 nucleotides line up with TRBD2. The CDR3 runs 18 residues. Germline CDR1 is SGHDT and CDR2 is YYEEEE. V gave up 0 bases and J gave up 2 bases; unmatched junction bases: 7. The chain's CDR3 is CASSLGAGLAGSTDTQYF. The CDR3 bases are TGTGCCAGCAGCTTGGGCGCGGGACTAGCGGGTTCCACAGATACGCAGTATTTT. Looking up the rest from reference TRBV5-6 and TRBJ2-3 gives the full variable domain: DAGVTQSPTHLIKTRGQQVTLRCSPKSGHDTVSWYQQALGQGPQFIFQYYEEEERQRGNFPDRFSGHQFPNYSSELNVNALLLGDSALYLCASSLGAGLAGSTDTQYFGPGTRLTVL.

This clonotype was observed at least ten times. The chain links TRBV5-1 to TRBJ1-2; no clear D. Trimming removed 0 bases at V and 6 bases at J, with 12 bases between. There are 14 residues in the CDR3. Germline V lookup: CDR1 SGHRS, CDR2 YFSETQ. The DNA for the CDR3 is TGCGCCAGCAGCTTGGATGCTGGAGTCAATGGCTACACCTTC. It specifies CASSLDAGVNGYTF.

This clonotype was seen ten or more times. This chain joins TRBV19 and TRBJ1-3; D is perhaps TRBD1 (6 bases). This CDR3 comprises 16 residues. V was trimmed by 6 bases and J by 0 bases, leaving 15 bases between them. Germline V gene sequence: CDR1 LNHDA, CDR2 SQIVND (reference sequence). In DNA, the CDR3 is TGTGCCAGTAGGAGGACAGCGATTAGCTCTGGAAACACCATATATTTT. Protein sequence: CASRRTAISSGNTIYF.

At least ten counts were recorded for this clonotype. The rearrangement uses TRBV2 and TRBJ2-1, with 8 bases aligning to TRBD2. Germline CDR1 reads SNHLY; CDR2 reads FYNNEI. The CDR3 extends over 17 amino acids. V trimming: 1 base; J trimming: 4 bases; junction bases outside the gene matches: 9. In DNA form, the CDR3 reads TGTGCCAGCAGTGAAGGGCTAGGGACTAGTGTTTACAATGAGCAGTTCTTC. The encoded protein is CASSEGLGTSVYNEQFF.

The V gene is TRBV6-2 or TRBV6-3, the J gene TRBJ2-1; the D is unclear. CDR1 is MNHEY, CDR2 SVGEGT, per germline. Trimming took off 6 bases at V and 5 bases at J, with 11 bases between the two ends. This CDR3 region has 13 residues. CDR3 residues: CASSDSQNNEQFF. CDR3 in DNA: TGTGCCAGCAGCGACTCACAGAACAATGAGCAGTTCTTC.

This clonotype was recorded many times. The CDR3: CSEYRVNYGYTF. The DNA for the CDR3 is TGCAGCGAGTACAGGGTTAACTATGGCTACACCTTC. The chain employs TRBV29-1 and TRBJ1-2, with D tentatively TRBD1 (6 bases). The CDR3 extends over 12 amino acids. Germline CDR1 and CDR2: SQVTM and ANQGSEA. V dropped 7 bases and J dropped 1 base, with 10 bases sitting between them.

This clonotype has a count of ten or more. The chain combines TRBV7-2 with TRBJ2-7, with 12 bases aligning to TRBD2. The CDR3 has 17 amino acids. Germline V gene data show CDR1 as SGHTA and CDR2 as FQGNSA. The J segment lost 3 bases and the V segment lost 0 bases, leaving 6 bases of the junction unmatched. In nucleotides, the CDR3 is TGTGCCAGCAGCTTAGCGGAGACTAGCGGGGGACGCTACGAGCAGTACTTC. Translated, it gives CASSLAETSGGRYEQYF. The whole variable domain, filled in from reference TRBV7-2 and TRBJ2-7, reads GAGVSQSPSNKVTEKGKDVELRCDPISGHTALYWYRQSLGQGLEFLIYFQGNSAPDKSGLPSDRFSAERTGGSVSTLTIQRTQQEDSAVYLCASSLAETSGGRYEQYFGPGTRLTVT.

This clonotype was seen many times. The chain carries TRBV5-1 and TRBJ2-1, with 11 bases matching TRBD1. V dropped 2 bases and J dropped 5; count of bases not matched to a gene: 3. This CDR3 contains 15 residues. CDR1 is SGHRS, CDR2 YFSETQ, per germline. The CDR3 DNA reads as TGCGCCAGCAGCTTCCGGGACAGGGGGAACAATGAGCAGTTCTTC. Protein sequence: CASSFRDRGNNEQFF.

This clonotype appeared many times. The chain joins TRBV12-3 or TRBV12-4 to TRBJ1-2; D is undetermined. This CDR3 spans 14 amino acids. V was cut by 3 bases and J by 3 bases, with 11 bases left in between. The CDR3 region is CASSFGGPDYGYTF. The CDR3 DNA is TGTGCCAGCAGTTTTGGCGGGCCAGACTATGGCTACACCTTC.

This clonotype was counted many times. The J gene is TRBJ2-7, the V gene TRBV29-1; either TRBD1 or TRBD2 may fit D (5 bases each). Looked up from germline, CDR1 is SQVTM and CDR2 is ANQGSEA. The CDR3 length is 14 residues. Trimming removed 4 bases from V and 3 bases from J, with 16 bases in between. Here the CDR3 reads CSVATGTVNYEQYF. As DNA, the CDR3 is TGCAGCGTTGCTACCGGGACGGTAAACTACGAGCAGTACTTC.

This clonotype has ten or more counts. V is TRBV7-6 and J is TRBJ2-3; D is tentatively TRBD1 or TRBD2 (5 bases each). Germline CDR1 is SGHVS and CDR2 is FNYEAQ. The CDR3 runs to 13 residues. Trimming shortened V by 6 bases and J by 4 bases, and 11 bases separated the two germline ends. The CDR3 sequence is CASRRGSADTQYF. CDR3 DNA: TGTGCCAGCAGGAGGGGTTCCGCAGATACGCAGTATTTT.

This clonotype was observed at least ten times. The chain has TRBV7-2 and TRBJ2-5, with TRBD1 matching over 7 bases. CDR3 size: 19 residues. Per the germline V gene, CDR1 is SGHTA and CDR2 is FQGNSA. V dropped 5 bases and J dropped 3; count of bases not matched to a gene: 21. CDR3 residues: CASSQHNRGLAKAEETQYF. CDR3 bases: TGTGCCAGCAGCCAACATAACAGGGGTTTAGCTAAGGCAGAAGAGACCCAGTACTTC.

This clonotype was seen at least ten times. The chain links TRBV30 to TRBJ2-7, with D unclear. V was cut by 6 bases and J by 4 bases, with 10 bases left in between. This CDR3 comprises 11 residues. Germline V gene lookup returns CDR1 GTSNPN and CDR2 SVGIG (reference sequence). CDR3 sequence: CACLDGYEQYF. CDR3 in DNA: TGTGCCTGTCTCGACGGGTACGAGCAGTACTTC.

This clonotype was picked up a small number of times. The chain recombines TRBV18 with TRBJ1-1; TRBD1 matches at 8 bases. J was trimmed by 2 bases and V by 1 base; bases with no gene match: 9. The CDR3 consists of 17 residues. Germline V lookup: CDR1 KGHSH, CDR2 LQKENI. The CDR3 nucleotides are TGTGCCAGCTCACCACGGACAGGGTTACAGAGAAACACTGAAGCTTTCTTT. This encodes CASSPRTGLQRNTEAFF. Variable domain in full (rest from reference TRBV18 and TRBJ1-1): NAGVMQNPRHLVRRRGQEARLRCSPMKGHSHVYWYRQLPEEGLKFMVYLQKENIIDESGMPKERFSAEFPKEGPSILRIQQVVRGDSAAYFCASSPRTGLQRNTEAFFGQGTRLTVV.

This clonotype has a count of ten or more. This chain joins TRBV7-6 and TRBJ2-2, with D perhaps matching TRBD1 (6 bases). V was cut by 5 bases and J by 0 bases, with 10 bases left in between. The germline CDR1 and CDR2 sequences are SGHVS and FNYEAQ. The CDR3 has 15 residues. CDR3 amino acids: CASSQGITNTGELFF. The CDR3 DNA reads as TGTGCCAGCAGCCAGGGGATCACGAACACCGGGGAGCTGTTTTTT.

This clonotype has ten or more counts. The CDR3 is CASSSLSGGQETQYF. The CDR3, as DNA: TGTGCCAGCAGTTCCCTTTCGGGGGGACAAGAGACCCAGTACTTC. The chain has TRBV28 and TRBJ2-5, with TRBD2 identical over 7 bases. The CDR3 is 15 amino acids. CDR1 and CDR2 from the germline V gene are MDHEN and SYDVKM. V trimming: 4 bases; J trimming: 2 bases; junction bases outside the gene matches: 7. Together with reference TRBV28 and TRBJ2-5, the CDR3 gives the full variable domain: DVKVTQSSRYLVKRTGEKVFLECVQDMDHENMFWYRQDPGLGLRLIYFSYDVKMKEKGDIPEGYSVSREKKERFSLILESASTNQTSMYLCASSSLSGGQETQYFGPGTRLLVL.

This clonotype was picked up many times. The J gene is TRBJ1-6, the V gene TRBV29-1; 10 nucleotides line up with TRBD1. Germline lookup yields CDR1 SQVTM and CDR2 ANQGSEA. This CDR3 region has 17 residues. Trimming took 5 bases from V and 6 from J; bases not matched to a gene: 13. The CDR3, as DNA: TGCAGCGTTCCGGGACAGGGGAGAAATCCGTCTAATTCACCCCTCCACTTT. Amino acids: CSVPGQGRNPSNSPLHF.

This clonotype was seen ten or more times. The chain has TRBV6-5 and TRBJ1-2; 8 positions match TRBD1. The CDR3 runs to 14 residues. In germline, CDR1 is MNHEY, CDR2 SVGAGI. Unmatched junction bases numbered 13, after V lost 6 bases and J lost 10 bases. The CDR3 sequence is CASRLRQGIMDYTF. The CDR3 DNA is TGTGCCAGCAGACTACGACAGGGGATTATGGACTACACCTTC.

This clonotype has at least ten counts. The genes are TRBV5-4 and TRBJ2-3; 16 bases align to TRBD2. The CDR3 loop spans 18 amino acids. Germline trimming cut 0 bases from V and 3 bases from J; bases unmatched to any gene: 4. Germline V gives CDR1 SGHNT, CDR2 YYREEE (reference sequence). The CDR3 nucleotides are TGTGCCAGCAGCTTGGGGGGGACTAGCGGGAGGGGAACAGATACGCAGTATTTT. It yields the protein CASSLGGTSGRGTDTQYF.

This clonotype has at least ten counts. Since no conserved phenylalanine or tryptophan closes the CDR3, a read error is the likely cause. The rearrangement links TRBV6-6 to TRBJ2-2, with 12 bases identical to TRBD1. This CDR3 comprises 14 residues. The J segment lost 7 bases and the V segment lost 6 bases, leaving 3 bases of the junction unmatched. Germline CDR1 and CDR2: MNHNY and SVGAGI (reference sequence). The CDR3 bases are TGTGCCAGCAGGGGACAGGGGGCAGGCGGGGAGCTGTTTGTT. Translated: CASRGQGAGGELFV.

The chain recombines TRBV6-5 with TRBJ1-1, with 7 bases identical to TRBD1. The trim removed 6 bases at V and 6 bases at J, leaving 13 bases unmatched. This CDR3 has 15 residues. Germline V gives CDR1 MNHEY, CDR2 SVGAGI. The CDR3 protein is CASSSSRQGLSEAFF. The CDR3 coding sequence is TGTGCCAGCAGCTCCTCTCGACAGGGACTCTCTGAAGCTTTCTTT.

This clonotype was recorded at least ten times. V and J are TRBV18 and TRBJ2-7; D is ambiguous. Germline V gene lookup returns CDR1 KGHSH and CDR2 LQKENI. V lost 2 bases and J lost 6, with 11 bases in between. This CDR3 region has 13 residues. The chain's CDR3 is CASSPRSRSEQYF. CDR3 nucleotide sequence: TGTGCCAGCTCACCAAGGTCGCGGAGCGAGCAGTACTTC.

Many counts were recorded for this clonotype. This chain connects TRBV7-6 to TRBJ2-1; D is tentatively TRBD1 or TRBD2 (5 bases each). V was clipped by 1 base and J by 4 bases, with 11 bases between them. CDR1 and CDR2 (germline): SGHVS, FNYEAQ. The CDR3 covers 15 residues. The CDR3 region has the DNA TGTGCCAGCAGCTTAGGTGGGACGCTTTACAATGAGCAGTTCTTC. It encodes CASSLGGTLYNEQFF.